The clone carrying this T cell receptor (beta chain) was counted between two and nine times. The V and J ends lost 4 bases and 5 bases, in that order; junction bases with no gene match: 14. Germline V CDR1 and CDR2: SGHRS, YFSETQ. There are 17 residues in the CDR3. This record belongs to a study of regulatory T cells in long-lasting Graves disease. Study in general: Duration of antithyroid drug therapy among newly diagnosed Graves' patients was under 3 months.

HTBI primers from iRepertoire and Arm-PCR of CDR3 regions yielded the TCR beta libraries. Via MiXCR, TCRdb re-called the multiplex PCR reads, giving one row per CDR3 protein. This sample yields approximately 400,000 distinct CDR3 sequences, of which 15% are seen a single time; about 7.6% belongs to the top ten. Regarding time point: newly diagnosed GD, antithyroid drugs for less than 3 months. From PBMCs, RNA was extracted and then used to make the TCR library. In addition, the sample was reused for a study of T cells in Graves' hyperthyroidism and ophthalmopathy.

This receptor was identified in a woman aged 40 to 55 with Graves disease. Sequencing was performed on peripheral blood mononuclear cells (PBMCs), taken at new diagnosis, from a patient treated with antithyroid drugs. This rearrangement joins TRBV5-1 to TRBJ2-2, with 7 positions matching TRBD2. For the CDR3, the DNA is TGCGCCAGCAGCCCGTCGGTGGCGGGAGTTGGTACCGGGGAGCTGTTTTTT. Amino acids: CASSPSVAGVGTGELFF.